Listed here is a single T cell receptor (beta chain). The sample belongs to a study of shared clonotypes between healthy human individuals. The CDR3 sequence is 13 residues long. The V end was cut by 3 bases, the J end by 5 bases, with 12 bases between. Germline CDR1 and CDR2: SGHRS and YFSETQ. Samples underwent the assay at deep level. Produced via immunoSEQ multiplex PCR; TCRdb's table is partial and in-frame only. The table shows fewer than 650,000 clones, with around 78% occurring only once. The receptor was derived from a woman aged 35 to 49 in good health. Some clones in this sample may be carry-over from other donors' samples. Sequencing input: PBMCs. J is TRBJ2-7 and V is TRBV5-1; D is undetermined. The DNA of the CDR3 is TGCGCCAGCAGCTCCAATATTGAAAACGAGCAGTACTTC. Translation gives CASSSNIENEQYF.